This section outlines one TCR beta chain sequence together with its context. Antigen unknown. This record belongs to a study of T cell responses to AZD1222 COVID-19 vaccine. Only in-frame clones appear in the TCRdb table, and some are missing; sequencing was by immunoSEQ multiplex PCR. The table shows hundreds of thousands of clones, with almost 95% occurring only once. The V end was cut by 7 bases, the J end by 4 bases, with 13 bases between. There are 13 residues in the CDR3. CDR1 SNHLY and CDR2 FYNNEI come from the germline V gene. The study, taken as a whole, reports: Dominant CD4 TCR responses targeted spike regions 160-218 and 743-854. None of the repertoires were sampled until the peak T cell response had passed.

The sequence was collected from an adult who received the AZD1222 COVID-19 vaccine. The sequences come from peripheral blood, collected 28 days after the second AZD1222 dose. The rearrangement uses TRBV2 and TRBJ1-1; D possibly corresponds to TRBD1 (5 bases). CDR3 amino acids: CASTTALGTEAFF. In DNA form, the CDR3 reads TGTGCCAGCACGACAGCCCTGGGCACTGAAGCTTTCTTT.